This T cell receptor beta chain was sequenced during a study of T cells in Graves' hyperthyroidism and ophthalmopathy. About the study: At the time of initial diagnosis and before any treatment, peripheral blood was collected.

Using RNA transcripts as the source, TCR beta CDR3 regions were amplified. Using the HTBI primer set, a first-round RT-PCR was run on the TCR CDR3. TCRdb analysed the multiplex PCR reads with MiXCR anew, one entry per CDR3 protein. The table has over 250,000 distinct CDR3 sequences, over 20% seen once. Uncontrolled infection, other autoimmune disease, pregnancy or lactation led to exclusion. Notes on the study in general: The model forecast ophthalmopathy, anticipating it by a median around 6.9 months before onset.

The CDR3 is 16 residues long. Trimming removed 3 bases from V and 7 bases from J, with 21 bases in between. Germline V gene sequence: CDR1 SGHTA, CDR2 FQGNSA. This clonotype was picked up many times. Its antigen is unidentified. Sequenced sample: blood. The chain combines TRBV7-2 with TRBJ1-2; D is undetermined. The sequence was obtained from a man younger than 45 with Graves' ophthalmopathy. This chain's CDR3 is CASSFSRGLLESGYTF. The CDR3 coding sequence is TGTGCCAGCAGCTTCTCCCGCGGACTTCTAGAAAGTGGCTACACCTTC.